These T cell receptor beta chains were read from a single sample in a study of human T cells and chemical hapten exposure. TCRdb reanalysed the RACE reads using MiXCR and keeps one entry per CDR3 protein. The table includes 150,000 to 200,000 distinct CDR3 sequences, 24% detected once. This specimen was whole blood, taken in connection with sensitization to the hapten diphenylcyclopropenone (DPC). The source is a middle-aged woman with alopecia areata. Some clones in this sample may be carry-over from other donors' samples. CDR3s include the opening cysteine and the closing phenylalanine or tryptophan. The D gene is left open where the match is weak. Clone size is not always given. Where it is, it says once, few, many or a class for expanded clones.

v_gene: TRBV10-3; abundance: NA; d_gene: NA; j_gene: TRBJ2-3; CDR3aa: CATTGISTDTQYF; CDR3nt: TGTGCCACCACAGGGATTAGCACAGATACGCAGTATTTT
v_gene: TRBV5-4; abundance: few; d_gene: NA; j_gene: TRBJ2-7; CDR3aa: CASSLDRFAYEQYF; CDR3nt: TGTGCCAGCAGCTTGGACAGGTTCGCCTACGAGCAGTACTTC
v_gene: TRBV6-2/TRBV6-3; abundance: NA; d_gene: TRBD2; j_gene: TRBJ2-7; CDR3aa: CASSYRSLGTSGSFRQYF; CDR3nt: TGTGCCAGCAGTTACCGGAGCCTCGGGACTAGCGGGAGTTTTCGGCAGTACTTC
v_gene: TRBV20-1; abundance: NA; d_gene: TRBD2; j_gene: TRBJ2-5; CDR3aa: CSARKGLALQETQYF; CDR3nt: TGCAGTGCTAGGAAGGGACTAGCGCTACAAGAGACCCAGTACTTC
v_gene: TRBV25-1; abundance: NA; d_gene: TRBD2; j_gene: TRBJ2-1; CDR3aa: CASKGLAGSGVGYNEQFF; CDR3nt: TGTGCCAGCAAGGGACTAGCGGGATCGGGGGTTGGGTACAATGAGCAGTTCTTC
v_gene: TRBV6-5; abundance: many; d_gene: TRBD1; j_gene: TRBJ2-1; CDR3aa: CASSYRQGESYNEQFF; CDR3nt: TGTGCCAGCAGTTACAGGCAGGGGGAGTCCTACAATGAGCAGTTCTTC
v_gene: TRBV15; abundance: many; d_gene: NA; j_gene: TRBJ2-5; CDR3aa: CATAHQGETQYF; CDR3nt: TGTGCCACCGCGCATCAGGGTGAGACCCAGTACTTC
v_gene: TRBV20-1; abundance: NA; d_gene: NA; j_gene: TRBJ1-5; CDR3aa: CSVGGQGNQPQHF; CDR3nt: TGCAGCGTCGGGGGGCAAGGCAATCAGCCCCAGCATTTT
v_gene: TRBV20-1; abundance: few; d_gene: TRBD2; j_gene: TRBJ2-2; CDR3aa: CSARTSGRDTGELFF; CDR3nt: TGCAGTGCTCGAACTAGCGGGAGGGACACCGGGGAGCTGTTTTTT
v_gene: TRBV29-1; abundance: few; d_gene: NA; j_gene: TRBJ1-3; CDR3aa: CSVEDRQGSGNTIYF; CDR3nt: TGCAGCGTTGAAGATCGGCAGGGAAGTGGAAACACCATATATTTT
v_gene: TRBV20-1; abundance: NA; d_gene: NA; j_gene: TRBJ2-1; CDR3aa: CSAPDYNEQFF; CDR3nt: TGCAGTGCTCCAGACTACAATGAGCAGTTCTTC
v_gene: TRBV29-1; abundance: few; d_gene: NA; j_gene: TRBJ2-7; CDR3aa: CSVQDGSYEQYF; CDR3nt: TGCAGCGTTCAGGACGGATCCTACGAGCAGTACTTC
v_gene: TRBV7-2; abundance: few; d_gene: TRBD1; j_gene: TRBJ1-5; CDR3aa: CASSRDSSNQPQHF; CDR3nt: TGTGCCAGCTCGAGGGACAGTAGCAATCAGCCCCAGCATTTT
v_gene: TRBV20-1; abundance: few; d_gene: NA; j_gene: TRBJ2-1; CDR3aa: CSARAGSSYNEQFF; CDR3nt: TGCAGTGCTAGGGCAGGGAGCTCCTACAATGAGCAGTTCTTC
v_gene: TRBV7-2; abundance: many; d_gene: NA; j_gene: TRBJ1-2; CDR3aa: CASSLAGVPGYGYTF; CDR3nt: TGTGCCAGCAGCTTAGCAGGGGTTCCAGGGTATGGCTACACCTTC
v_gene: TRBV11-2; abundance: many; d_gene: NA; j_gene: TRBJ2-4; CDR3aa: CASSLVPDSGNIQYF; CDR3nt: TGTGCCAGCAGCTTAGTGCCGGACTCGGGAAACATTCAGTACTTC
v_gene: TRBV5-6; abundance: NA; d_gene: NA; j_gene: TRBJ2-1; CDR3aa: CASSSWGRDNEQFF; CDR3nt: TGTGCCAGCAGCTCCTGGGGTAGAGACAATGAGCAGTTCTTC
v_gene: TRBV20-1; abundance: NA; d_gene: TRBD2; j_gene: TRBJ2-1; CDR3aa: CSADKRESDEQFF; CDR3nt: TGCAGTGCCGACAAGCGGGAGAGCGATGAGCAGTTCTTC
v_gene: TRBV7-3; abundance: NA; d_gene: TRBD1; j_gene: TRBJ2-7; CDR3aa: CASSLGGQSYEQYF; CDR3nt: TGTGCCAGCAGCTTAGGGGGACAGAGCTACGAGCAGTACTTC
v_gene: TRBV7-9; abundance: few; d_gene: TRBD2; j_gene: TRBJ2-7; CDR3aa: CASSLAIRTSGPNLYEQYF; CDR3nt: TGTGCCAGCAGCTTAGCGATTAGGACTAGCGGACCAAACCTTTACGAGCAGTACTTC
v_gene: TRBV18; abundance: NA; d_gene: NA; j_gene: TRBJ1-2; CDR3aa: CASSPGTYGYTF; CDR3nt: TGTGCCAGCTCACCTGGGACCTATGGCTACACCTTC
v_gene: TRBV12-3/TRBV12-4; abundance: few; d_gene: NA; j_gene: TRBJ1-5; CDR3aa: CASSFRGVQNQPQHF; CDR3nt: TGTGCCAGCAGTTTTCGGGGGGTCCAAAATCAGCCCCAGCATTTT
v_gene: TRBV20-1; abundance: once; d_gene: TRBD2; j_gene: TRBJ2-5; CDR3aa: CSATLAGVSKTQYF; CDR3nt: TGCAGTGCCACACTAGCGGGAGTTTCGAAGACCCAGTACTTC
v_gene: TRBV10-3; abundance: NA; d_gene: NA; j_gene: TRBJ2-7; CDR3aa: CAISDITYEQYF; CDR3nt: TGTGCCATCAGTGACATAACCTACGAGCAGTACTTC
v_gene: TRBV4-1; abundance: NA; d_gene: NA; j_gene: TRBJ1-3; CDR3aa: CASSQGNTIYF; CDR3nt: TGCGCCAGCAGCCAAGGAAACACCATATATTTT
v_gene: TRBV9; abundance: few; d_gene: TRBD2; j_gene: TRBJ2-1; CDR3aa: CASSVWTSGTNEQFF; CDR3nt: TGTGCCAGCAGCGTCTGGACTAGCGGAACAAATGAGCAGTTCTTC
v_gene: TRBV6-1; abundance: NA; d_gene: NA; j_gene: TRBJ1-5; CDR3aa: CASSEAGTLLRVSNQPQHF; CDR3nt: TGTGCCAGCAGTGAAGCTGGGACATTGTTAAGAGTAAGCAATCAGCCCCAGCATTTT
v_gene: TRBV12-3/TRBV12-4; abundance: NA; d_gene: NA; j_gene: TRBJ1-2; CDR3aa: CASSYVANYGYTF; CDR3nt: TGTGCCAGCAGCTATGTAGCTAACTATGGCTACACCTTC
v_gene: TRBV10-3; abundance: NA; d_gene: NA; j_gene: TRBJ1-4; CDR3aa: CAISESALSATNEKLFF; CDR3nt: TGTGCCATCAGTGAGTCAGCCCTCAGTGCAACTAATGAAAAACTGTTTTTT
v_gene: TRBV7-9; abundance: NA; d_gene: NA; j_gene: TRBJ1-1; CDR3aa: CASSSSLGFPEAEAFF; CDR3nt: TGTGCCAGCAGCTCAAGCCTCGGGTTTCCCGAGGCTGAAGCTTTCTTT
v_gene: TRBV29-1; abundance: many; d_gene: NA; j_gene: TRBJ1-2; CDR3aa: CSVRDAKEEGYTF; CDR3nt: TGCAGCGTGCGGGACGCCAAGGAGGAGGGCTACACCTTC
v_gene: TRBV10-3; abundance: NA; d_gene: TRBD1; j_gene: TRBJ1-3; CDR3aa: CAIGPRDRLKSGNTIYF; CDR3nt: TGTGCCATCGGTCCCCGGGACAGACTGAAATCAGGAAACACCATATATTTT
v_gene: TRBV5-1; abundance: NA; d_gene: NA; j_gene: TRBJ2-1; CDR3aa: CASRRRTQNYNEQFF; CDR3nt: TGCGCCAGCCGCCGAAGGACTCAAAACTACAATGAGCAGTTCTTC